The 22 T cell receptor beta chains below were found in one sample sequenced in a study of blood T cells in healthy people across ages. Together with a sample-barcoded 5' primer, a J-beta primer mix was included in a second PCR lasting about 6 to 12 cycles. TCRdb re-derived calls from the 5' RACE reads in MiXCR, one entry per CDR3 protein. The sample yields under 950,000 distinct CDR3 sequences, 22% seen once. The material sequenced was blood. Receptors originate from a man between 70 and 80 years old in good health.

This clonotype was found a few times. The CDR3 loop is CASSLLTVSEQYF. The CDR3 nucleotides read TGTGCCAGCAGCCTACTGACAGTATCCGAGCAGTACTTC. V is TRBV3-1 and J is TRBJ2-5; TRBD1 is a possible D gene (5 bases). The DNA end is more similar to TRBJ2-7, so the J call may be wrong. Germline V CDR1 and CDR2: LGHDT, YNNKEL (reference sequence). The CDR3 spans 13 residues.

This chain uses TRBV12-3 or TRBV12-4 with TRBJ2-3, with 11 bases matching TRBD2. V lost 5 bases to trimming and J lost 0 bases; unmatched junction nucleotides: 1. CDR3 length: 15 residues. The chain's CDR3 is CASSTSGSSTDTQYF. As DNA, the CDR3 is TGTGCCAGCAGTACTAGCGGGAGTAGCACAGATACGCAGTATTTT.

This clonotype occurred a few times. The J gene is TRBJ2-5, the V gene TRBV2, with 7 bases fitting TRBD1. The CDR3 runs 14 residues. In germline, CDR1 is SNHLY, CDR2 FYNNEI. V trimming: 3 bases; J trimming: 2 bases; junction bases outside the gene matches: 3. The chain's CDR3 is CASSEVRGQETQYF. CDR3 DNA sequence: TGTGCCAGCAGTGAGGTCAGGGGGCAAGAGACCCAGTACTTC.

The CDR3 protein is CASSLKDDEQFF. The CDR3 nucleotides are TGTGCCAGCAGTTTAAAAGACGATGAGCAGTTCTTC. The chain employs TRBV28 and TRBJ2-5; D unresolved. The assigned J gene may be wrong: the sequence end matches TRBJ2-1 better. The germline V gene encodes CDR1 MDHEN and CDR2 SYDVKM. CDR3 length: 12 amino acids.

This clonotype was counted between two and nine times. The chain recombines TRBV6-5 with TRBJ1-4; D unresolved. V was cut by 0 bases and J by 3 bases, with 14 bases left in between. The CDR3 consists of 17 residues. Per germline, CDR1 MNHEY and CDR2 SVGAGI. The CDR3 loop is CASSYSIVVTPNEKLFF. CDR3 nucleotides: TGTGCCAGCAGTTACTCGATCGTTGTGACACCTAATGAAAAACTGTTTTTT.

This clonotype was seen a few times. The rearrangement uses TRBV14 and TRBJ2-6; D uncertain. V dropped 3 bases and J dropped 2 bases, with 2 bases sitting between them. Germline lookup yields CDR1 SGHDN and CDR2 FVKESK. The CDR3 totals 13 residues. Here the CDR3 DNA reads TGTGCCAGCAGCCATCCTGGGGCCAACGTCCTGACTTTC. Its translation is CASSHPGANVLTF.

This clonotype was picked up a small number of times. The chain couples TRBV5-1 to TRBJ1-5; 10 bases are a match to TRBD1. The V gene's germline CDR1 is SGHRS and CDR2 YFSETQ. CDR3 size: 15 residues. J lost 6 bases, V lost 4 bases, and 7 bases had no gene match. CDR3 bases: TGCGCCAGCAGCCCCGACGGGACAGGGGTTCAGCCCCAGCATTTT. Translated, it gives CASSPDGTGVQPQHF.

This clonotype appeared a few times. The chain is built from TRBV29-1 and TRBJ1-2; possible D gene TRBD1, 6 bases. Germline V gene sequence: CDR1 SQVTM, CDR2 ANQGSEA. The CDR3 consists of 13 residues. Between the trimmed V and J ends, which lost 3 bases and 5 bases, there was a span of 13 bases. The CDR3 sequence: CSVDIWGQYGYTF. CDR3 coding DNA: TGCAGCGTTGACATATGGGGGCAATATGGCTACACCTTC. The complete variable domain, with remaining parts taken from reference TRBV29-1 and TRBJ1-2, reads SAVISQKPSRDICQRGTSLTIQCQVDSQVTMMFWYRQQPGQSLTLIATANQGSEATYESGFVIDKFPISRPNLTFSTLTVSNMSPEDSSIYLCSVDIWGQYGYTFGSGTRLTVV.

In this sample, this clonotype turned up a few times. CDR3 DNA: TGTGCCAGCAGGACACAGGGGGCGCAGACCAAAAACATTCAGTACTTC. It yields the protein CASRTQGAQTKNIQYF. This sequence joins TRBV2 and TRBJ2-4; 9 positions agree with TRBD1. The germline CDR1 and CDR2 sequences are SNHLY and FYNNEI. This CDR3 is 16 amino acids long. The J segment lost 2 bases and the V segment lost 6 bases, leaving 8 bases of the junction unmatched.

The chain uses TRBV20-1 and TRBJ2-1; 10 bases line up with TRBD2. Germline lookup yields CDR1 DFQATT and CDR2 SNEGSKA (reference sequence). The length of the CDR3 is 16 residues. J was trimmed by 6 bases and V by 4 bases; bases with no gene match: 12. The CDR3 loop is CSANQREGLVPNEQFF. DNA for the CDR3: TGCAGTGCTAACCAGCGGGAGGGTCTCGTGCCCAATGAGCAGTTCTTC.

Comment on this clonotype: A junction end diverges from the germline sequence, so it may reflect a read error. The V gene is TRBV6-6, the J gene TRBJ2-7; 7 bases line up with TRBD2. The V gene's germline CDR1 is MNHNY and CDR2 SVGAGI (reference sequence). The CDR3 extends over 14 amino acids. For the CDR3, the DNA is TGCGCCAGCAGTTATCGGACTAGCTCCTACGAGCAGTACTTC. It codes for CASSYRTSSYEQYF.

There are a few counts of this clonotype. The CDR3 spells CASSQSPGPHNEQFF. The CDR3 coding sequence is TGTGCCAGCAGCCAATCGCCGGGACCACACAATGAGCAGTTCTTC. The chain uses TRBV3-1 and TRBJ2-1, with D possibly being TRBD1 or TRBD2 (5 bases each). The ends were cut back, 2 bases at V and 5 bases at J, with 13 bases in the middle. Germline CDR1 and CDR2: LGHDT and YNNKEL (reference sequence). This CDR3 has 15 residues.

This clonotype was observed a few times. The CDR3 protein is CSARAHVNTEAFF. DNA of the CDR3: TGCAGTGCTAGAGCACACGTGAACACTGAAGCTTTCTTT. V is TRBV20-1 and J is TRBJ1-1; no reliable D call. The V gene's germline CDR1 is DFQATT and CDR2 SNEGSKA (reference sequence). The CDR3 runs to 13 residues. The V and J ends lost 1 base and 0 bases respectively, with 6 bases between them.

V is TRBV20-1 and J is TRBJ1-4; weak D call: TRBD1 (6 bases). The germline CDR1 and CDR2 sequences are DFQATT and SNEGSKA (reference sequence). The CDR3 runs 15 residues. With 6 bases removed from V and 7 bases from J, the gap between germline ends came to 21 bases. The CDR3 protein is CSAPPGTGSSEKLFF. Here the CDR3 DNA reads TGCAGTGCCCCACCCGGTACAGGGTCTTCTGAAAAACTGTTTTTT.

The chain has TRBV5-1 and TRBJ1-1; D is perhaps TRBD1 (5 bases). V was cut by 3 bases and J by 1 base, with 10 bases left in between. The CDR3 is 14 amino acids. Germline lookup yields CDR1 SGHRS and CDR2 YFSETQ. This CDR3 is CASSWGERNTEAFF. The CDR3 region has the DNA TGCGCCAGCAGCTGGGGGGAAAGGAACACTGAAGCTTTCTTT.

This clonotype was seen only a few times. The gene calls are TRBV6-2 or TRBV6-3 and TRBJ1-1; 9 bases are a match to TRBD1. The germline CDR1 and CDR2 sequences are MNHEY and SVGEGT. This CDR3 is built from 14 residues. Trimming removed 5 bases from V and 5 bases from J; junction bases left unmatched: 6. As DNA, the CDR3 is TGTGCCAGCAGTGGGGGACAGGGTGAGACTGAAGCTTTCTTT. Residues: CASSGGQGETEAFF.

The table lists this clonotype with a few counts. V and J are TRBV20-1 and TRBJ1-5; 7 nucleotides align to TRBD1. V lost 4 bases to trimming and J lost 7 bases; unmatched junction nucleotides: 13. The germline gives CDR1 DFQATT, CDR2 SNEGSKA (reference sequence). CDR3 size: 15 residues. The CDR3 here is CSAIAGDRDGQPQHF. DNA of the CDR3: TGCAGTGCTATAGCGGGTGACAGGGATGGACAGCCCCAGCATTTT.

The V call is TRBV14, the J call TRBJ1-4; D not certain. Per germline, CDR1 SGHDN and CDR2 FVKESK. The CDR3 extends over 14 amino acids. Trimming took off 4 bases at V and 6 bases at J, with 12 bases between the two ends. In nucleotides, the CDR3 is TGTGCCAGCAGCCGACGTTGGCAGCATGAAAAACTGTTTTTT. This encodes CASSRRWQHEKLFF.

This clonotype showed up just a few times. The V and J genes are TRBV28 and TRBJ1-5; the D gene is possibly TRBD1 (5 bases). V was cut by 3 bases and J by 7 bases, with 16 bases left in between. The CDR3 totals 15 residues. Germline V gene lookup returns CDR1 MDHEN and CDR2 SYDVKM. The CDR3 spells CASSFGAVQWQPQHF. The CDR3 DNA reads as TGTGCCAGCAGTTTCGGGGCCGTACAGTGGCAGCCCCAGCATTTT.

This clonotype was observed a handful of times. The J gene is TRBJ2-5, the V gene TRBV24-1; D unclear. TRBJ2-1 explains the end of the DNA better; the J call may be wrong. The CDR3 runs to 13 residues. In germline, CDR1 is KGHDR, CDR2 SFDVKD. This chain's CDR3 is CATSDPVWGEQFF. The CDR3 DNA is TGTGCCACCAGTGACCCCGTCTGGGGTGAGCAGTTCTTC.

The rearrangement uses TRBV7-8 and TRBJ2-1, with 8 nucleotides matching TRBD1. Looked up from germline, CDR1 is SGHVS and CDR2 is FQNEAQ. V was pared by 1 base and J by 8 bases, with 19 bases of the junction left unmatched. This CDR3 comprises 19 residues. The CDR3 DNA sequence: TGTGCCAGCAGCTTAGGTTCCGCAGGGGGCATTCGGTTGTCGGATGAGCAGTTCTTC. Protein product: CASSLGSAGGIRLSDEQFF.

In its sample, this clonotype was seen a few times. V is TRBV15 and J is TRBJ2-1; TRBD2 matches at 11 bases. The junction had 3 bases not matched to a gene; V was cut back by 5 bases and J by 0 bases. CDR1 LNHNV and CDR2 YYDKDF come from the germline V gene (reference sequence). The CDR3 covers 16 residues. The CDR3 region has the DNA TGTGCCACCAGCGGACTAGCGGGCCTCTCCTACAATGAGCAGTTCTTC. It specifies CATSGLAGLSYNEQFF. Full variable domain (missing parts from reference TRBV15 and TRBJ2-1): DAMVIQNPRYQVTQFGKPVTLSCSQTLNHNVMYWYQQKSSQAPKLLFHYYDKDFNNEADTPDNFQSRRPNTSFCFLDIRSPGLGDTAMYLCATSGLAGLSYNEQFFGPGTRLTVL.